This T cell receptor (beta chain) comes out of a study of identical twins. Notes on the study in general: There were fewer insertions in abundant cord blood beta clonotypes, but memory repertoires showed no such pattern.

This clonotype was seen many times. What it binds is not known. TCRdb re-analysed the 5' RACE reads in MiXCR, keeping a single row per CDR3 protein. The table has hundreds of thousands of distinct CDR3 sequences, roughly 6% seen once; the top ten hold roughly 2%. Germline CDR1 and CDR2: ENHRY and SYGVKD. V shed 8 bases and J 7 bases; nucleotides not matched to a gene: 5. This CDR3 spans 13 amino acids. The J gene is TRBJ2-1, the V gene TRBV10-3; TRBD2 matches 10 bases. The origin of this receptor is a man younger than 35 in good health. Sequencing was done on a sample of naive T cells sorted from blood. CDR3 sequence: CAILAGAGNEQFF. CDR3 in DNA: TGTGCCATCCTAGCGGGAGCGGGTAATGAGCAGTTCTTC.